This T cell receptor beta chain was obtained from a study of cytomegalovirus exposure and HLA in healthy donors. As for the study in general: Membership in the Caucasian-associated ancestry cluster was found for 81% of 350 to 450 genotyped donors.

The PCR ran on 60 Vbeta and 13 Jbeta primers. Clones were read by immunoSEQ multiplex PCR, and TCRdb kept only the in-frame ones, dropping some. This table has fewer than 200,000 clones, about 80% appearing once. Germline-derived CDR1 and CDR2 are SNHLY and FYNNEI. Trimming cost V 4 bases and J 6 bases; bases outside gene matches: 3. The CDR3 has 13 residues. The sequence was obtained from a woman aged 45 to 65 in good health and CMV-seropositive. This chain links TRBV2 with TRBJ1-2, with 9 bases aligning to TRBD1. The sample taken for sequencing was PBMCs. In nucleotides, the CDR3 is TGTGCCAGCAGTGCGGGACAGGGTGATGGCTACACCTTC. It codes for CASSAGQGDGYTF.